These 13 T cell receptor beta chains originate from one sample sequenced in a study of shared clonotypes between healthy human individuals. The data were produced by immunoSEQ multiplex PCR, yet TCRdb's version contains in-frame clones alone and is incomplete. The data contain a few million clones, around 90% of them seen just once; the ten biggest clones take up 0.37%. Sequences were obtained from naive CD4+ T cells from PBMCs. Subset meaning: CD45RA+ positively selected. The receptors come from a man between 18 and 29 years old in good health. Some clones in this sample may be carry-over from other donors' samples.

The chain has TRBV28 and TRBJ2-7; TRBD2 matches 7 bases. The V gene's germline CDR1 is MDHEN and CDR2 SYDVKM. With 3 bases clipped from V and 2 bases from J, the junction kept 4 bases outside the gene matches. This CDR3 region has 14 residues. Here the CDR3 DNA reads TGTGCCAGCAGTTTTAGCGGGCCCACCTACGAGCAGTACTTC. It is translated as CASSFSGPTYEQYF.

The sample holds one count of this clone. V is TRBV28 and J is TRBJ2-1; 15 bases align to TRBD2. From germline, CDR1 is MDHEN and CDR2 SYDVKM. The CDR3 sequence is 16 residues long. The trim removed 6 bases at V and 1 base at J, leaving 1 base unmatched. For the CDR3, the DNA is TGTGCCAGCAGGGGGACTAGCGGGGGGTCCTACAATGAGCAGTTCTTC. Translated: CASRGTSGGSYNEQFF.

V gene TRBV9 combines with J gene TRBJ2-3; D is perhaps TRBD1 or TRBD2 (5 bases each). Germline CDR1 and CDR2: SGDLS and YYNGEE. Trimming removed 0 bases at V and 4 bases at J, with 18 bases between. The CDR3 has 17 amino acids. CDR3 DNA sequence: TGTGCCAGCAGCGTAGAGCTAGTGGGTGAGGGACCAGATACGCAGTATTTT. As protein: CASSVELVGEGPDTQYF. Full variable domain (missing parts from reference TRBV9 and TRBJ2-3): DSGVTQTPKHLITATGQRVTLRCSPRSGDLSVYWYQQSLDQGLQFLIQYYNGEERAKGNILERFSAQQFPDLHSELNLSSLELGDSALYFCASSVELVGEGPDTQYFGPGTRLTVL.

The CDR3 sequence is CASSFRGGSFDEQYF. DNA of the CDR3: TGTGCCAGCAGCTTTCGGGGAGGAAGTTTCGACGAGCAGTACTTC. The chain links TRBV5-6 to TRBJ2-7; possible D gene TRBD2, 6 bases. V lost 2 bases, J lost 5 bases, and 17 bases lay in between. Germline assignment: CDR1 SGHDT and CDR2 YYEEEE. The CDR3 is 15 amino acids.

This clone showed up just a few times. The genes are TRBV30 and TRBJ1-1; the D is unclear. This CDR3 has 14 amino acids. V lost 2 bases and J 4 bases, leaving 14 bases between the germline ends. From germline, CDR1 is GTSNPN and CDR2 SVGIG (reference sequence). The CDR3, as DNA: TGTGCCTGGAGTCAGTATTCGGTCGTCACTGAAGCTTTCTTT. Its protein product is CAWSQYSVVTEAFF.

The chain has TRBV6-1 and TRBJ2-1; TRBD2 aligns across 10 bases. Germline V gene data show CDR1 as MNHNS and CDR2 as SASEGT. The trim removed 4 bases at V and 2 bases at J, leaving 5 bases unmatched. This CDR3 region has 16 residues. CDR3 nucleotides: TGTGCCAGCAGTGGACGGACTAGCGGAGCCTACAATGAGCAGTTCTTC. Its translation: CASSGRTSGAYNEQFF.

This chain links TRBV4-2 with TRBJ1-5; D is unresolved. With 0 bases removed from V and 3 bases from J, the gap between germline ends came to 12 bases. Per germline, CDR1 LGHNA and CDR2 YNFKEQ. The CDR3 loop spans 16 amino acids. CDR3 nucleotides: TGTGCCAGCAGCCAAGACCTGACGGGGATCAATCAGCCCCAGCATTTT. Translated, it gives CASSQDLTGINQPQHF.

The chain uses TRBV6-6 and TRBJ1-3; no definite D call. The V gene's germline CDR1 is MNHNY and CDR2 SVGAGI (reference sequence). The CDR3 extends over 15 amino acids. Trimming removed 5 bases at V and 0 bases at J, with 11 bases between. As DNA, the CDR3 is TGTGCCAGCAGTCGGCGGGGAAACTCTGGAAACACCATATATTTT. This translates into CASSRRGNSGNTIYF.

The chain combines TRBV6-6 with TRBJ2-1; 10 positions match TRBD2. The germline CDR1 and CDR2 sequences are MNHNY and SVGAGI (reference sequence). V was pared by 6 bases and J by 7 bases, with 9 bases of the junction left unmatched. This CDR3 is built from 15 residues. The CDR3 loop reads CASSATSGILNEQFF. The CDR3 coding sequence is TGTGCCAGCAGCGCTACTAGCGGGATATTGAATGAGCAGTTCTTC.

The chain carries TRBV28 and TRBJ2-4; D is perhaps TRBD1 (5 bases). Trimming cost V 6 bases and J 3 bases, with 21 bases left between them. Germline V gene lookup returns CDR1 MDHEN and CDR2 SYDVKM. CDR3 length equals 17 residues. Here the CDR3 DNA reads TGTGCCAGCAGCCCGACCCCCCCAGGGTTTGGCAAAAACATTCAGTACTTC. Translation: CASSPTPPGFGKNIQYF.

The V and J genes are TRBV9 and TRBJ1-2; D remains unclear. This CDR3 region has 15 residues. The V and J ends lost 0 bases and 7 bases respectively, with 16 bases between them. The V gene's germline CDR1 is SGDLS and CDR2 YYNGEE. The DNA of the CDR3 is TGTGCCAGCAGCGTAGAAGGGATATTTTCTGCTGGCTACACCTTC. Protein: CASSVEGIFSAGYTF.

The J gene is TRBJ1-2, the V gene TRBV1; the listed D gene, TRBD1, was not tested against the DNA. TRBV1 is assigned pseudogene status. The length of the CDR3 is 15 residues. The CDR3 sequence: CTSSQDGQGCYGYTF. The CDR3 nucleotides read TGCACCAGCAGCCAAGACGGACAGGGGTGCTATGGCTACACCTTC.

The V and J genes are TRBV27 and TRBJ2-1; 7 bases align to TRBD1. The CDR3 covers 15 residues. V was clipped by 6 bases and J by 0 bases; unmatched bases: 5. Germline CDR1 and CDR2: MNHEY and SMNVEV (reference sequence). As DNA, the CDR3 is TGTGCCAGCAGCGTCCGGGACAGCTCCTACAATGAGCAGTTCTTC. Protein sequence: CASSVRDSSYNEQFF.